Presented here are 24 T cell receptor beta chains from one specimen sequenced in a study of cytomegalovirus exposure and HLA in healthy donors. The PCR had 60 Vbeta and 13 Jbeta primers. Generated by immunoSEQ multiplex PCR, the TCRdb table keeps only in-frame clones and is missing some. The listing records approximately 110,000 clones. Sequencing input: PBMCs. The receptors were gathered from a man aged 35 to 55 in good health and CMV-seropositive.

This rearrangement joins TRBV28 to TRBJ2-1, with 10 bases that match TRBD2. Germline lookup yields CDR1 MDHEN and CDR2 SYDVKM. This CDR3 spans 14 amino acids. After removal of 8 bases from V and 3 bases from J, the junction contained 4 bases not matched to a gene. The CDR3 nucleotides are TGTGCCAGCGCAAAGCGGGAGGGCTACAATGAGCAGTTCTTC. It encodes CASAKREGYNEQFF.

The gene calls are TRBV11-1 and TRBJ2-5, with TRBD2 matching 8 bases. V dropped 5 bases and J dropped 3; count of bases not matched to a gene: 8. The germline V gene encodes CDR1 SGHAT and CDR2 FQDESV (reference sequence). This CDR3 has 15 amino acids. The CDR3 sequence is CASSGVALAEETQYF. The CDR3 DNA reads as TGTGCCAGCAGCGGAGTGGCACTAGCGGAAGAGACCCAGTACTTC.

The chain employs TRBV18 and TRBJ1-1, with D unclear. From germline, CDR1 is KGHSH and CDR2 LQKENI. V gave up 3 bases and J gave up 0 bases, with 5 bases separating them. The CDR3 is 13 residues long. The CDR3 DNA reads TGTGCCAGCTCACCGGCAGTGAACACTGAAGCTTTCTTT. Translated: CASSPAVNTEAFF.

CDR3 coding DNA: TGTGCCAGCAGCTCAAAGGGTCAGGGGTACAATGAGCAGTTCTTC. Amino acid sequence: CASSSKGQGYNEQFF. The chain couples TRBV7-2 to TRBJ2-1; maybe TRBD1 (6 bases). The CDR3 covers 15 residues. The V and J ends lost 4 bases and 4 bases respectively, with 14 bases between them. Germline CDR1 and CDR2: SGHTA and FQGNSA.

The chain employs TRBV7-6 and TRBJ2-5; 11 bases match TRBD2. The assigned J gene may be wrong: the sequence end matches TRBJ2-7 better. Germline values: CDR1 SGHVS, CDR2 FNYEAQ. This CDR3 comprises 17 residues. The CDR3 nucleotides are TGTGCCAGCAGCTCATCCACTAGCGGGAGTAGGGTTGACGAGCAGTACTTC. Its protein product is CASSSSTSGSRVDEQYF.

The V call is TRBV5-4, the J call TRBJ1-4, with 10 positions matching TRBD1. Germline V lookup: CDR1 SGHNT, CDR2 YYREEE (reference sequence). The junction had 3 bases not matched to a gene; V was cut back by 4 bases and J by 6 bases. The CDR3 has 14 amino acids. For the CDR3, the DNA is TGTGCCAGCAGCAAGGACAGGGGGGATGAAAAACTGTTTTTT. It codes for CASSKDRGDEKLFF. Looking up the rest from reference TRBV5-4 and TRBJ1-4 gives the full variable domain: ETGVTQSPTHLIKTRGQQVTLRCSSQSGHNTVSWYQQALGQGPQFIFQYYREEENGRGNFPPRFSGLQFPNYSSELNVNALELDDSALYLCASSKDRGDEKLFFGSGTQLSVL.

The chain employs TRBV5-6 and TRBJ1-5, with D possibly TRBD1 on 6 matching bases. The V and J ends lost 3 bases and 0 bases respectively, with 13 bases between them. The CDR3 consists of 16 residues. Germline loops: CDR1 SGHDT, CDR2 YYEEEE. CDR3 loop: CASSWGGGGSNQPQHF. DNA for the CDR3: TGTGCCAGCAGCTGGGGCGGGGGCGGTAGCAATCAGCCCCAGCATTTT.

J is TRBJ2-2 and V is TRBV7-3, with TRBD1 identical over 9 bases. This CDR3 has 16 amino acids. Germline loops: CDR1 SGHTA, CDR2 FQGTGA. Trimming cost V 5 bases and J 4 bases; bases outside gene matches: 8. CDR3 region: CASSRSGQGGTGELFF. The CDR3, as DNA: TGTGCCAGCAGCCGATCGGGACAGGGTGGCACCGGGGAGCTGTTTTTT.

J is TRBJ2-2 and V is TRBV27, with unresolved D. Germline CDR1 reads MNHEY; CDR2 reads SMNVEV (reference sequence). The length of the CDR3 is 13 residues. V was trimmed by 7 bases and J by 0 bases, leaving 6 bases between them. The CDR3 nucleotides read TGTGCCAGCAAGCCCCCGAACACCGGGGAGCTGTTTTTT. Its protein product is CASKPPNTGELFF.

The chain combines TRBV19 with TRBJ2-3, with 9 bases aligning to TRBD2. Germline V lookup: CDR1 LNHDA, CDR2 SQIVND (reference sequence). This CDR3 spans 14 amino acids. With 5 bases clipped from V and 8 bases from J, the junction kept 8 bases outside the gene matches. The CDR3 DNA is TGTGCCAGTAGTGTATTAGCGGGAGTCGGTACGCAGTATTTT. Translating it yields CASSVLAGVGTQYF.

The V and J genes are TRBV28 and TRBJ2-3; 9 bases fit TRBD2. The germline V gene has CDR1 MDHEN and CDR2 SYDVKM. The CDR3 loop spans 13 amino acids. V gave up 8 bases and J gave up 4 bases; unmatched junction bases: 4. Written as DNA, the CDR3 is TGTGCCAGCTGTCGCGGGAGGGCAGATACGCAGTATTTT. The encoded protein is CASCRGRADTQYF.

V gene TRBV15 combines with J gene TRBJ2-2; 9 bases are shared with TRBD2. The CDR3 consists of 17 residues. The germline V gene encodes CDR1 LNHNV and CDR2 YYDKDF (reference sequence). V gave up 0 bases and J gave up 4 bases; unmatched junction bases: 6. Written as DNA, the CDR3 is TGTGCCACCAGCAGAGAGGGTGGCGGGAGGGTCACCGGGGAGCTGTTTTTT. Translation gives CATSREGGGRVTGELFF.

The chain couples TRBV6-5 to TRBJ2-1, with a tentative D call TRBD1 (5 bases). Trimming cost V 7 bases and J 9 bases, with 19 bases left between them. Germline CDR1 MNHEY, CDR2 SVGAGI. The CDR3 is made up of 14 amino acids. CDR3 region: CASIVRRQGGEQFF. CDR3 coding DNA: TGTGCCAGCATTGTGCGGCGGCAGGGCGGTGAGCAGTTCTTC.

The rearrangement links TRBV5-6 to TRBJ1-4, with 9 bases matching TRBD1. With 6 bases clipped from V and 7 bases from J, the junction kept 7 bases outside the gene matches. The CDR3 totals 14 residues. Germline V gene sequence: CDR1 SGHDT, CDR2 YYEEEE. The CDR3 sequence: CASTFGTGREKLFF. The CDR3 DNA is TGTGCCAGCACCTTCGGGACAGGGCGTGAAAAACTGTTTTTT.

The J gene is TRBJ1-3, the V gene TRBV5-1, with 7 positions matching TRBD1. With 4 bases clipped from V and 0 bases from J, the junction kept 1 base outside the gene matches. This CDR3 region has 14 residues. The germline V gene encodes CDR1 SGHRS and CDR2 YFSETQ. Here the CDR3 reads CASSRDSSGNTIYF. CDR3 in DNA: TGCGCCAGCAGCCGGGACAGCTCTGGAAACACCATATATTTT.

The CDR3 sequence: CASSDRLGGRSSYNSPLHF. CDR3 sequence (DNA): TGTGCCAGCAGTGACCGCCTGGGCGGGCGCAGCTCCTATAATTCACCCCTCCACTTT. This chain connects TRBV6-1 to TRBJ1-6; D remains unclear. Deletions cut 3 bases from V and 0 bases from J, with 18 bases between. Germline V lookup: CDR1 MNHNS, CDR2 SASEGT. The CDR3 has 19 residues.

The rearrangement links TRBV6-5 to TRBJ1-2, with D unclear. V was cut by 3 bases and J by 7 bases, with 12 bases left in between. The CDR3 totals 13 residues. Germline V lookup: CDR1 MNHEY, CDR2 SVGAGI. Here the CDR3 reads CASSYNPSGGYTF. CDR3 bases: TGTGCCAGCAGTTATAACCCCTCGGGTGGCTACACCTTC.

With respect to this clone: One junction end does not reproduce the germline sequence, and a read error may be involved. V is TRBV7-7 and J is TRBJ2-1, with TRBD2 matching over 7 bases. The germline CDR1 and CDR2 sequences are SSHAT and FNYEAQ (reference sequence). This CDR3 region has 16 residues. CDR3 sequence: CASSSSVSGIGNEQFF. DNA of the CDR3: TGTGCTAGCAGCTCCTCAGTCAGCGGGATCGGCAATGAGCAGTTCTTC.

The chain uses TRBV13 and TRBJ2-7; 15 bases are a match to TRBD2. Germline lookup yields CDR1 PRHDT and CDR2 FYEKMQ (reference sequence). The CDR3 length is 17 residues. With V trimmed by 5 bases and J by 4 bases, 9 bases remained unmatched. DNA for the CDR3: TGTGCCAGCAGCATAACAACCGGGACTAGCGGGAGGTACGAGCAGTACTTC. It specifies CASSITTGTSGRYEQYF.

The rearrangement links TRBV11-2 to TRBJ2-3; 9 bases map to TRBD2. The J segment lost 3 bases and the V segment lost 5 bases, leaving 6 bases of the junction unmatched. The germline CDR1 and CDR2 sequences are SGHAT and FQNNGV. The CDR3 has 15 residues. Here the CDR3 DNA reads TGTGCCAGCAGCATTAGCGGGAGAAGGACAGATACGCAGTATTTT. This translates into CASSISGRRTDTQYF.

The CDR3 protein is CASSTRQGAEEKLFF. CDR3 sequence (DNA): TGTGCCAGCAGCACCCGACAGGGGGCGGAGGAAAAACTGTTTTTT. The V gene is TRBV13, the J gene TRBJ1-4; 10 bases line up with TRBD1. In germline, CDR1 is PRHDT, CDR2 FYEKMQ (reference sequence). Trimming cost V 5 bases and J 8 bases; bases outside gene matches: 8. CDR3 size: 15 residues.

V usage is TRBV7-6 and J usage is TRBJ2-5, with 11 bases lining up with TRBD2. Trimming cost V 2 bases and J 1 base; bases outside gene matches: 0. The CDR3 consists of 15 residues. The germline V gene encodes CDR1 SGHVS and CDR2 FNYEAQ. The CDR3 sequence is CASSLTSGGQETQYF. The CDR3 DNA reads TGTGCCAGCAGCTTAACTAGCGGGGGCCAAGAGACCCAGTACTTC.

J is TRBJ2-2 and V is TRBV19; possibly TRBD1 for D (5 bases). CDR1 LNHDA and CDR2 SQIVND come from the germline V gene (reference sequence). The CDR3 is 15 residues long. Trimming cost V 8 bases and J 0 bases, with 13 bases left between them. CDR3 amino acids: CASATGHTNTGELFF. The CDR3 bases are TGTGCCAGTGCGACCGGACATACGAACACCGGGGAGCTGTTTTTT.

The chain carries TRBV5-1 and TRBJ2-1, with 7 positions matching TRBD2. With 1 base clipped from V and 3 bases from J, the junction kept 4 bases outside the gene matches. Germline CDR1 SGHRS, CDR2 YFSETQ. The CDR3 has 15 amino acids. The DNA for the CDR3 is TGCGCCAGCAGCTTGAAAGCGGGATACTACAATGAGCAGTTCTTC. It specifies CASSLKAGYYNEQFF.